One and the same sample provided the 8 T cell receptor beta chains below, sequenced in a study of T cells in Graves' hyperthyroidism and ophthalmopathy. Using RNA transcripts as the source, TCR beta CDR3 regions were amplified. The primer set for the first-round RT-PCR of the TCR CDR3 was HTBI. TCRdb fed the multiplex PCR reads into MiXCR, producing one record per CDR3 protein. The sample yields hundreds of thousands of distinct CDR3 sequences, more than 15% seen once. Sequenced input: blood. These receptors came from a young woman with Graves' hyperthyroidism that later progressed to Graves' ophthalmopathy.

This clonotype was seen repeatedly, ten times or more. This chain connects TRBV12-3 or TRBV12-4 to TRBJ1-6, with a possible D match to TRBD1 (5 bases). This CDR3 is built from 14 residues. Trimming removed 3 bases from V and 8 bases from J, with 11 bases in between. As DNA, the CDR3 is TGTGCCAGCAGTTTGGCAGGGCTAGATTCACCCCTCCACTTT. Amino acids: CASSLAGLDSPLHF.

As for this clonotype: One base away lies a much larger clone, so this may be a sequencing read error. V is TRBV28 and J is TRBJ2-7; TRBD2 agrees at 8 bases. V lost 6 bases and J lost 2; bases outside the gene matches: 15. Germline V gene data show CDR1 as MDHEN and CDR2 as SYDVKM. CDR3 length: 17 residues. The CDR3 DNA reads TGTGCCAGCAGCTGCGGACTAGCACCCGAATCGGCCTACGAGCAGTACTTC. This translates into CASSCGLAPESAYEQYF.

This clonotype has a count of ten or more. The J gene is TRBJ2-3, the V gene TRBV30; a weak D match, TRBD2 (6 bases). The CDR3 is 14 amino acids. The germline CDR1 and CDR2 sequences are GTSNPN and SVGIG (reference sequence). V lost 4 bases to trimming and J lost 2 bases, with 13 bases between them. The CDR3 nucleotides read TGTGCCTGGACGGGGACTCTGAACACAGATACGCAGTATTTT. Encoded protein: CAWTGTLNTDTQYF.

Many counts were recorded for this clonotype. The chain recombines TRBV20-1 with TRBJ2-3; D not certain. This CDR3 spans 10 amino acids. CDR1 is DFQATT and CDR2 is SNEGSKA in the germline V gene (reference sequence). Trimming stripped 3 bases from V and 2 bases from J, with 0 bases between. The CDR3 coding sequence is TGCAGTGCTAGCACAGATACGCAGTATTTT. Protein: CSASTDTQYF.

This clonotype was observed a few times. At one boundary the junction diverges from the germline segment, which might be a read error. V is TRBV25-1 and J is TRBJ2-7; D gene unclear. Germline-derived CDR1 and CDR2 are MGHDK and SYGVNS. This CDR3 region has 14 residues. CDR3 nucleotides: TGTGCCAGCAGTGAATGGGCAGCCGGCGACGAACAGTACTTC. This translates into CASSEWAAGDEQYF.

This clonotype was observed many times. The chain is built from TRBV20-1 and TRBJ2-5; 7 nucleotides line up with TRBD1. V gave up 4 bases and J gave up 2 bases; unmatched junction bases: 1. This CDR3 spans 12 amino acids. CDR1 is DFQATT and CDR2 is SNEGSKA in the germline V gene (reference sequence). The CDR3 loop reads CSANRGQETQYF. CDR3 nucleotides: TGCAGTGCTAACAGGGGTCAAGAGACCCAGTACTTC.

This clonotype has just a few counts. The V call is TRBV5-1, the J call TRBJ2-6; 10 positions agree with TRBD2. CDR1 SGHRS and CDR2 YFSETQ come from the germline V gene. The CDR3 has 18 amino acids. V trimming: 1 base; J trimming: 1 base; junction bases outside the gene matches: 5. CDR3 sequence reads: CASSLPSGSISGANVLTF. The CDR3 region has the DNA TGCGCCAGCAGCTTGCCTAGCGGGAGCATATCTGGGGCCAACGTCCTGACTTTC.

J is TRBJ2-2 and V is TRBV19; D is undetermined. Germline CDR1 is LNHDA and CDR2 is SQIVND (reference sequence). CDR3 size: 14 residues. V was clipped by 4 bases and J by 4 bases, with 10 bases between them. The CDR3 sequence: CASSTLPGTGELFF. CDR3 bases: TGTGCCAGTAGTACCCTCCCGGGCACCGGGGAGCTGTTTTTT.